The 21 T cell receptor beta chains listed next were all sequenced from one sample in a study of blood T cell repertoires in COVID-19. Assay used: immunoSEQ multiplex PCR; TCRdb lists only in-frame clones, some missing. The profile covers roughly 72,000 clones, with about 80% appearing a single time and roughly 18% taken by the ten largest. The sequencing input was peripheral blood. The receptors come from a man aged 65 to 79 who had recovered from COVID-19.

The chain uses TRBV27 and TRBJ1-5; TRBD1 might be the D (6 bases). This CDR3 is 16 amino acids long. V lost 5 bases to trimming and J lost 7 bases, with 21 bases between them. Germline CDR1 MNHEY, CDR2 SMNVEV (reference sequence). The CDR3 nucleotides are TGTGCCAGCAGTCATAGAAAAGGACAGTTGGGCCAGCCCCAGCATTTT. It translates to CASSHRKGQLGQPQHF.

V usage is TRBV5-4 and J usage is TRBJ2-1; 8 bases match TRBD2. The CDR3 covers 15 residues. CDR1 and CDR2 from the germline V gene are SGHNT and YYREEE (reference sequence). After removal of 6 bases from V and 6 bases from J, the junction contained 11 bases not matched to a gene. For the CDR3, the DNA is TGTGCCAGCACCCCGAACGGGAGGGCATCCAATGAGCAGTTCTTC. As protein: CASTPNGRASNEQFF.

This clone was recorded a few times. The gene calls are TRBV6-5 and TRBJ1-1, with unresolved D. V lost 0 bases, J lost 5 bases, and 16 bases lay in between. Germline V CDR1 and CDR2: MNHEY, SVGAGI. This CDR3 region has 16 residues. The CDR3 spells CASSYSFEGIRTEAFF. The DNA of the CDR3 is TGTGCCAGCAGTTACTCGTTTGAGGGTATAAGAACTGAAGCTTTCTTT.

CDR3 coding DNA: TGTGCCAGTAGTTTGGACAGGAGCTCCTACGAGCAGTACTTC. It specifies CASSLDRSSYEQYF. This chain uses TRBV19 with TRBJ2-7; 7 bases are a match to TRBD1. Germline CDR1 reads LNHDA; CDR2 reads SQIVND (reference sequence). With V trimmed by 5 bases and J by 0 bases, 4 bases remained unmatched. The CDR3 length is 14 residues.

The CDR3 DNA is TGCAGCGTTGTACCAGGGGGACCCACAGATACGCAGTATTTT. Protein product: CSVVPGGPTDTQYF. This chain uses TRBV29-1 with TRBJ2-3, with 7 bases lining up with TRBD1. The germline V gene encodes CDR1 SQVTM and CDR2 ANQGSEA. V shed 4 bases, J shed 2 bases, and the junction held 6 bases outside the gene matches. The length of the CDR3 is 14 residues.

The chain couples TRBV7-2 to TRBJ1-2, with 9 bases lining up with TRBD1. The trim removed 5 bases at V and 1 base at J, leaving 2 bases unmatched. The CDR3 runs 14 residues. From germline, CDR1 is SGHTA and CDR2 FQGNSA. The CDR3 loop is CASSPDRGNYGYTF. CDR3 in DNA: TGTGCCAGCAGCCCGGACAGGGGTAACTATGGCTACACCTTC.

The table lists this clone with a count of one. The chain links TRBV7-2 to TRBJ2-4; tentatively, D is TRBD1 (8 bases). In germline, CDR1 is SGHTA, CDR2 FQGNSA. The CDR3 has 15 residues. V shed 4 bases and J shed 5 bases, with 15 bases lying between them. The CDR3 here is CASSSRTGGENIQYF. CDR3 bases: TGTGCCAGCAGCTCCCGCACAGGGGGGGAAAACATTCAGTACTTC.

The V gene is TRBV30, the J gene TRBJ2-1, with 13 nucleotides matching TRBD2. This CDR3 is 16 amino acids long. V lost 2 bases and J lost 9; bases outside the gene matches: 10. Germline V gene lookup returns CDR1 GTSNPN and CDR2 SVGIG (reference sequence). CDR3 DNA: TGTGCCTGGAGTCAAGGACTAGCGGGGGTTTGGGGTGAGCAGTTCTTC. The encoded protein is CAWSQGLAGVWGEQFF.

The J gene is TRBJ1-6, the V gene TRBV27; no firm D call. Germline V lookup: CDR1 MNHEY, CDR2 SMNVEV (reference sequence). V lost 6 bases, J lost 0 bases, and 9 bases lay in between. The CDR3 length is 15 residues. DNA for the CDR3: TGTGCCAGCAGCGCACAGAGCTCCTATAATTCACCCCTCCACTTT. Translated: CASSAQSSYNSPLHF.

This chain connects TRBV29-1 to TRBJ1-4; maybe TRBD1 (6 bases). Germline V gene lookup returns CDR1 SQVTM and CDR2 ANQGSEA. V was trimmed by 7 bases and J by 4 bases, leaving 13 bases between them. There are 13 residues in the CDR3. In DNA form, the CDR3 reads TGCAGCGCTTCTAAGGGGGATAATGAAAAACTGTTTTTT. Its translation is CSASKGDNEKLFF.

About this clone: In the same sample, other DNA sequences code for this CDR3. This chain connects TRBV5-1 to TRBJ2-3; the match to TRBD2 covers 13 bases. Germline CDR1 reads SGHRS; CDR2 reads YFSETQ. This CDR3 comprises 16 residues. Trimming cost V 4 bases and J 3 bases; bases outside gene matches: 5. The CDR3 loop reads CASSLGLAGETDTQYF. The CDR3 DNA reads TGCGCCAGCAGCCTTGGACTAGCGGGGGAAACAGATACGCAGTATTTT.

In this sample, this clone turned up once. This chain joins TRBV7-2 and TRBJ1-6; the D gene is possibly TRBD1 (6 bases). The V end was cut by 1 base, the J end by 6 bases, with 10 bases between. Germline values: CDR1 SGHTA, CDR2 FQGNSA. This CDR3 contains 15 residues. Here the CDR3 reads CASSLDTGINSPLHF. CDR3 nucleotides: TGTGCCAGCAGCTTAGATACAGGGATTAATTCACCCCTCCACTTT. Combining the CDR3 with reference TRBV7-2 and TRBJ1-6 gives the whole variable domain GAGVSQSPSNKVTEKGKDVELRCDPISGHTALYWYRQSLGQGLEFLIYFQGNSAPDKSGLPSDRFSAERTGGSVSTLTIQRTQQEDSAVYLCASSLDTGINSPLHFGNGTRLTVT.

The chain uses TRBV28 and TRBJ1-5; 7 bases line up with TRBD1. The junction had 4 bases not matched to a gene; V was cut back by 2 bases and J by 3 bases. CDR3 length: 15 amino acids. CDR1 MDHEN and CDR2 SYDVKM come from the germline V gene. The CDR3 loop reads CASSLTDRDNQPQHF. DNA for the CDR3: TGTGCCAGCAGTTTAACAGACAGGGACAATCAGCCCCAGCATTTT.

CDR3 in DNA: TGTGCCAGCTGTTGGGGAAGGGGTGATCAGCCCCAGCATTTT. It specifies CASCWGRGDQPQHF. V is TRBV28 and J is TRBJ1-5, with D tentatively TRBD1 (5 bases). Deletions cut 8 bases from V and 5 bases from J, with 16 bases between. CDR3 length: 14 amino acids. Germline V gene data show CDR1 as MDHEN and CDR2 as SYDVKM.

The gene calls are TRBV21-1 and TRBJ2-1; the table's TRBD1 call for D was not verified on the DNA. TRBV21-1 is given as a pseudogene. This CDR3 is built from 16 residues. In nucleotides, the CDR3 is TGTGCCAGCAGCAAAGAGGGGGCCCCTACCTACAATGAGCAGTTCTTC. Amino acid sequence: CASSKEGAPTYNEQFF.

This chain uses TRBV6-2 or TRBV6-3 with TRBJ1-1; D is possibly TRBD1 (5 bases). Germline V CDR1 and CDR2: MNHEY, SVGEGT. V lost 4 bases and J lost 0, with 9 bases in between. The CDR3 is 14 amino acids. The CDR3 sequence: CASSSRGLNTEAFF. The CDR3 DNA follows: TGTGCCAGCAGTTCAAGGGGTTTGAACACTGAAGCTTTCTTT.

This clone was detected once. The chain couples TRBV7-2 to TRBJ2-2; D gene unclear. The CDR3 has 15 residues. Germline V gives CDR1 SGHTA, CDR2 FQGNSA. V was cut by 0 bases and J by 6 bases, with 11 bases left in between. The DNA of the CDR3 is TGTGCCAGCAGCTTAGCGCCACTCACAGCCGGGGAGCTGTTTTTT. Its protein is CASSLAPLTAGELFF.

The chain has TRBV7-2 and TRBJ2-2, with D maybe TRBD1 (6 bases). The CDR3 has 17 residues. From germline, CDR1 is SGHTA and CDR2 FQGNSA. Trimming pared 5 bases from V and 3 bases from J, leaving 19 bases between. CDR3 residues: CASSPKFRDKYTGELFF. The CDR3, as DNA: TGTGCCAGCAGCCCAAAGTTTCGGGACAAATACACCGGGGAGCTGTTTTTT.

V and J are TRBV2 and TRBJ2-5, with 10 bases that match TRBD1. This CDR3 comprises 15 residues. The V segment lost 7 bases and the J segment 4 bases; nucleotides outside the gene matches: 9. Germline-derived CDR1 and CDR2 are SNHLY and FYNNEI. Written as DNA, the CDR3 is TGTGCCAGCACCATAAAGACAGGGGGCATAGAGACCCAGTACTTC. Encoded protein: CASTIKTGGIETQYF.

The chain joins TRBV5-1 to TRBJ1-5; D is possibly TRBD1 (5 bases). Germline CDR1 SGHRS, CDR2 YFSETQ. This CDR3 region has 16 residues. Trimming pared 0 bases from V and 3 bases from J, leaving 13 bases between. The CDR3 region is CASSLEAGSPNQPQHF. The CDR3 nucleotides are TGCGCCAGCAGCTTGGAAGCAGGGTCCCCCAATCAGCCCCAGCATTTT.

The chain links TRBV3-1 (or the pseudogene TRBV3-2) to TRBJ2-5, with a possible D match to TRBD2 (6 bases). In germline, CDR1 is LGHDT, CDR2 YNNKEL (reference sequence). Trimming stripped 6 bases from V and 0 bases from J, with 17 bases between. The CDR3 loop spans 16 amino acids. The CDR3 loop reads CASRAGQRRYQETQYF. CDR3 coding DNA: TGTGCCAGCAGAGCGGGCCAACGACGGTACCAAGAGACCCAGTACTTC.